The next 16 T cell receptor beta chains were all read from a single sample in a study of blood T cell repertoires in COVID-19. Data came from immunoSEQ multiplex PCR; TCRdb stores just in-frame clones and leaves some out. Among some 240,000 clones listed, 87% were seen once. Material: peripheral blood. All receptors derive from a man aged 60 to 69 who had recovered from COVID-19.

This chain links TRBV18 with TRBJ2-5; TRBD2 might be the D (5 bases). The germline V gene has CDR1 KGHSH and CDR2 LQKENI. The CDR3 sequence is 13 residues long. Trimming removed 0 bases at V and 11 bases at J, with 13 bases between. The CDR3 region is CASSPPEAVGQYF. In DNA form, the CDR3 reads TGTGCCAGCTCACCACCGGAGGCCGTAGGACAGTACTTC.

A remark on this clone: The junction shows a germline mismatch at one end, possibly a read error. The chain carries TRBV19 and TRBJ1-5, with 7 bases that match TRBD1. The CDR3 totals 13 residues. CDR1 LNHDA and CDR2 SQIVND come from the germline V gene (reference sequence). CDR3: CASSLDRDQPQHF. The DNA for the CDR3 is TGTGCCAGTAGTCTAGACAGGGATCAGCCCCAGCATTTT.

The chain employs TRBV5-1 and TRBJ1-3; 7 nucleotides agree with TRBD1. J was trimmed by 2 bases and V by 7 bases; bases with no gene match: 9. The germline gives CDR1 SGHRS, CDR2 YFSETQ. There are 15 residues in the CDR3. This CDR3 is CASSAQGGAGNTIYF. The DNA for the CDR3 is TGCGCCAGCTCCGCTCAGGGGGGAGCTGGAAACACCATATATTTT.

J is TRBJ2-5 and V is TRBV28; D might be TRBD1 (8 bases). V was trimmed by 4 bases and J by 5 bases, leaving 17 bases between them. There are 15 residues in the CDR3. Germline-derived CDR1 and CDR2 are MDHEN and SYDVKM. CDR3 sequence (DNA): TGTGCCAGCAGTTACGGACAGGGAGGGTCGGAGACCCAGTACTTC. Translation: CASSYGQGGSETQYF.

The genes are TRBV24-1 and TRBJ2-4; weak D call: TRBD2 (5 bases). This CDR3 has 13 amino acids. The germline V and J ends were trimmed by 10 bases and 6 bases, with 15 bases remaining between them. Germline CDR1 KGHDR, CDR2 SFDVKD. The CDR3 sequence: CATQDPGRNIQYF. CDR3 nucleotide sequence: TGTGCCACGCAAGACCCTGGGAGAAACATTCAGTACTTC.

The V and J genes are TRBV18 and TRBJ2-3; no definite D call. The CDR3 length is 12 residues. The V gene's germline CDR1 is KGHSH and CDR2 LQKENI. With 5 bases removed from V and 5 bases from J, the gap between germline ends came to 8 bases. CDR3 loop: CASSSYQDTQYF. CDR3 nucleotide sequence: TGTGCCAGCTCATCCTATCAAGATACGCAGTATTTT.

The V and J genes are TRBV7-2 and TRBJ1-6; no firm D call. Between the trimmed V and J ends, which lost 8 bases and 2 bases, there was a span of 10 bases. The CDR3 is 14 residues long. Per the germline V gene, CDR1 is SGHTA and CDR2 is FQGNSA. The CDR3 reads CASAGRAYNSPLHF. CDR3 in DNA: TGTGCCAGCGCAGGTAGAGCCTATAATTCACCCCTCCACTTT.

The chain links TRBV6-5 to TRBJ2-4; no clear D. The CDR3 length is 15 residues. Per germline, CDR1 MNHEY and CDR2 SVGAGI. V lost 7 bases to trimming and J lost 0 bases, with 13 bases between them. CDR3 in DNA: TGTGCCAGCACCAACTCACAGCTAGCCAAAAACATTCAGTACTTC. This sequence encodes CASTNSQLAKNIQYF.

V and J are TRBV28 and TRBJ2-6; D is ambiguous. Trimming took 10 bases from V and 1 from J, leaving 8 bases between them. The CDR3 has 13 amino acids. CDR1 is MDHEN, CDR2 SYDVKM, per germline. The CDR3, as DNA: TGTGCCACTCTATCGTCTGGGGCCAACGTCCTGACTTTC. Its protein is CATLSSGANVLTF.

This clone was recorded a few times. The CDR3 bases are TGTGCCAGCAGTTCGGACATGGCGGAGACCCAGTACTTC. Translating gives CASSSDMAETQYF. V is TRBV7-7 and J is TRBJ2-5, with D perhaps matching TRBD1 (5 bases). The CDR3 consists of 13 residues. V was shortened by 6 bases and J by 5 bases, with 13 bases between the two germline ends. The germline V gene encodes CDR1 SSHAT and CDR2 FNYEAQ (reference sequence).

This clone was found a few times. The CDR3 protein is CASSSSDTQYF. Written as DNA, the CDR3 is TGTGCCAGCAGCTCCTCAGATACGCAGTATTTT. The chain couples TRBV7-9 to TRBJ2-3; D uncertain. This CDR3 is built from 11 residues. V was clipped by 4 bases and J by 4 bases, with 3 bases between them. Germline lookup yields CDR1 SEHNR and CDR2 FQNEAQ (reference sequence).

This clone has only one observation. The chain joins TRBV15 to TRBJ2-1; 13 nucleotides align to TRBD2. Germline trimming cut 0 bases from V and 7 bases from J; bases unmatched to any gene: 15. CDR3 length: 20 residues. Germline CDR1 reads LNHNV; CDR2 reads YYDKDF (reference sequence). The CDR3 reads CATSRDLLAGGIYDRNEQFF. DNA for the CDR3: TGTGCCACCAGCAGAGATTTACTAGCGGGGGGGATTTACGATCGTAATGAGCAGTTCTTC.

This rearrangement joins TRBV27 to TRBJ1-1, with 8 bases aligning to TRBD1. The germline CDR1 and CDR2 sequences are MNHEY and SMNVEV (reference sequence). The CDR3 spans 15 residues. Unmatched junction bases numbered 13, after V lost 8 bases and J lost 5 bases. The CDR3 DNA is TGTGCCAGCCTACGAACCCTGACAGGGGAGACTGAAGCTTTCTTT. It yields the protein CASLRTLTGETEAFF.

This chain links TRBV7-2 with TRBJ1-1; 7 positions agree with TRBD1. With V trimmed by 5 bases and J by 3 bases, 6 bases remained unmatched. In germline, CDR1 is SGHTA, CDR2 FQGNSA. The CDR3 totals 14 residues. The CDR3 spells CASSPGQIYTEAFF. The CDR3 nucleotides read TGTGCCAGCAGCCCGGGACAGATCTACACTGAAGCTTTCTTT.

V and J are TRBV6-5 and TRBJ2-1, with D possibly matching TRBD2 (6 bases). V shed 0 bases and J shed 7 bases, with 10 bases lying between them. The CDR3 extends over 14 amino acids. Germline V gene lookup returns CDR1 MNHEY and CDR2 SVGAGI. CDR3 nucleotide sequence: TGTGCCAGCAGTTACTCGGGGGGAGGTAATGAGCAGTTCTTC. Encoded protein: CASSYSGGGNEQFF.

This chain connects TRBV7-6 to TRBJ1-2, with TRBD1 matching 8 bases. Germline CDR1 is SGHVS and CDR2 is FNYEAQ. CDR3 length: 18 amino acids. With 2 bases clipped from V and 8 bases from J, the junction kept 19 bases outside the gene matches. The CDR3 is CASSLILGTGPPLEGYTF. CDR3 sequence (DNA): TGTGCCAGCAGCTTAATTCTGGGGACAGGCCCCCCATTGGAGGGCTACACCTTC.